Below, 6 T cell receptor beta chains from the same sample are listed, as sequenced in a study of tumor and adjacent non-tumor tissue in lung cancer. This sample's RNA came from whole unsorted tissue. TCRbeta libraries were built with three rounds of nested PCR, modified from ARM-PCR. TCRdb redid the calling of the multiplex PCR reads with MiXCR, one entry per CDR3 protein. The sample lists about 93,000 distinct CDR3 sequences, approximately 70% occurring once. The sequenced sample consisted of lung tumor tissue. The receptors shown here come from a man in his 60s with non-small cell lung cancer.

The chain links TRBV11-3 to TRBJ2-3, with D possibly matching TRBD1 (6 bases). The V end lost 1 base, the J end lost 2 bases, and 13 bases lay between the germline ends. Germline V gives CDR1 SGHNT, CDR2 YENEEA. CDR3 length equals 16 residues. CDR3 in DNA: TGTGCCAGCAGCTTAGGGCGTGGACAGTCCACAGATACGCAGTATTTT. Amino acid sequence: CASSLGRGQSTDTQYF.

Details on this clonotype: Germline and junction disagree at one end, which may indicate a read error. The gene calls are TRBV4-2 and TRBJ2-7; 8 bases map to TRBD2. The CDR3 consists of 17 residues. Germline-derived CDR1 and CDR2 are LGHNA and YNFKEQ. CDR3 in DNA: TGTACAAGCAGCCAAGATTTAGCGGGAACATTATCCTACGAGCAATACTTC. Translating gives CTSSQDLAGTLSYEQYF.

The chain recombines TRBV20-1 with TRBJ1-1; D is unclear. Trimming left V 6 bases short and J 6 bases short, with 26 bases between. Germline lookup yields CDR1 DFQATT and CDR2 SNEGSKA (reference sequence). The CDR3 spans 16 residues. CDR3 nucleotides: TGCAGTGCGATCCCCCTAGGCCTTAACATGGACGCTGAAGCTTTCTTT. Its translation: CSAIPLGLNMDAEAFF.

On this clonotype: An end of the junction differs from the germline gene, which may be a read error. The chain has TRBV6-1 and TRBJ2-1, with 8 bases matching TRBD2. Per the germline V gene, CDR1 is MNHNS and CDR2 is SASEGT. The CDR3 is 15 residues long. In DNA, the CDR3 is TGTACCAGGAGTGCTACCGGGACTAGTAGGAATGAGCAGTTCTTC. This codes for CTRSATGTSRNEQFF.

The chain employs TRBV19 and TRBJ1-2; tentatively, D is TRBD1 (6 bases). The germline V gene has CDR1 LNHDA and CDR2 SQIVND (reference sequence). The CDR3 spans 13 residues. Trimming left V 2 bases short and J 5 bases short, with 9 bases between. CDR3 DNA sequence: TGTGCCAGTAGTATATCGGACAGATATGGCTACACCTTC. This gives the protein CASSISDRYGYTF. Supplemented by reference TRBV19 and TRBJ1-2, the full variable domain reads DGGITQSPKYLFRKEGQNVTLSCEQNLNHDAMYWYRQDPGQGLRLIYYSQIVNDFQKGDIAEGYSVSREKKESFPLTVTSAQKNPTAFYLCASSISDRYGYTFGSGTRLTVV.

This clonotype was found a few times. This sequence may be a read error, since a much larger clone differs from it by one base. The chain is built from TRBV12-3 or TRBV12-4 and TRBJ1-1; 8 bases map to TRBD1. The CDR3 is 13 residues long. CDR3 sequence (DNA): TGTGCCGGCAGTAAACAGGGGGACACTGAAGCTTTCTTT. Residues: CAGSKQGDTEAFF.